Detailed here is one T cell receptor beta chain. This record belongs to a study of blood T cell repertoires in COVID-19. Study-wide context: Samples representing acute and convalescent COVID-19 were sourced from the United States, Italy and Spain. The cDNA or gDNA used as material had been derived from T cells, B-cell-depleted T cells, or PBMCs.

Authors' analysis steps: Using reference gene primer amplification, nucleated cell counts were estimated. Here immunoSEQ multiplex PCR was the method, and the copy in TCRdb shows in-frame clones only, minus some. The V and J calls and clone size come from that table; D and trimming were worked out from the DNA. The data hold about 190,000 clones, with about 87% observed a single time. Per germline, CDR1 MNHNS and CDR2 SASEGT. Unmatched junction bases numbered 1, after V lost 0 bases and J lost 7 bases. This CDR3 contains 14 residues. This receptor was obtained from a man in his forties with active or convalescent COVID-19. This chain uses TRBV6-1 with TRBJ1-2; 11 nucleotides match TRBD1. Sequencing was carried out using peripheral blood. The DNA for the CDR3 is TGTGCCAGCAGTGAAGCCGGACAGGGGGCTGGCTACACCTTC. Translation: CASSEAGQGAGYTF.